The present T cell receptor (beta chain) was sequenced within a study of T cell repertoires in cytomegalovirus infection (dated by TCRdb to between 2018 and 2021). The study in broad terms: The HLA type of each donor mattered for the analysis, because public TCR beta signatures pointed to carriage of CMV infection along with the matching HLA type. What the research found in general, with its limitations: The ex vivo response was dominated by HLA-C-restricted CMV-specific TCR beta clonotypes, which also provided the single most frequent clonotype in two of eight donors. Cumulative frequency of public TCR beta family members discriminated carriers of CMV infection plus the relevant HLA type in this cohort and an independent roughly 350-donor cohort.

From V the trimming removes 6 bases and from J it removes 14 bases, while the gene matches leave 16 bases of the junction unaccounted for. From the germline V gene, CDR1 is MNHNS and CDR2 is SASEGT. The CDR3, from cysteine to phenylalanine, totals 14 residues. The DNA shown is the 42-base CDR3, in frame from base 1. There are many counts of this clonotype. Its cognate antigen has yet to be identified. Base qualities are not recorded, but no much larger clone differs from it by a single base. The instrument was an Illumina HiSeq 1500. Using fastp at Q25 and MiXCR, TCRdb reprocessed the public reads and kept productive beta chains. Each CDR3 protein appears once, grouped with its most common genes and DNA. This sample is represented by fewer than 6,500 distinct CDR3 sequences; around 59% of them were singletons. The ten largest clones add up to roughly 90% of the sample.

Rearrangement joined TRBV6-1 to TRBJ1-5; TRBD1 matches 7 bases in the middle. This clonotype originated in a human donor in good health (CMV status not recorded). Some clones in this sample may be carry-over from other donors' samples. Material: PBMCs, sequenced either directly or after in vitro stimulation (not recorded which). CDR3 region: CASRMGQKNHPKHF. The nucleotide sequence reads TGTGCCAGCAGAATGGGACAGAAGAATCATCCCAAGCATTTT.